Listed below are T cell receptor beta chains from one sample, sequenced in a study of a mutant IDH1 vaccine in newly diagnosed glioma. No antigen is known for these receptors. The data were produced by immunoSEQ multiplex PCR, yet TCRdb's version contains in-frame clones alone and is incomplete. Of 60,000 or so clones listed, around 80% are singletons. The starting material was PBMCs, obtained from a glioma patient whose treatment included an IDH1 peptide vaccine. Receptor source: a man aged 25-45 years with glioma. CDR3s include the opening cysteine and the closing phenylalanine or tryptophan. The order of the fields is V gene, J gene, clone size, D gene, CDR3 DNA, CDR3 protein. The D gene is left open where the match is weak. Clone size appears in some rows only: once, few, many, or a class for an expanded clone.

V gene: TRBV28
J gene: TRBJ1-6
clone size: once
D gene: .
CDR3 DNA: TGTGCCAGCAGCCTGACAGGAGCCTATAATTCACCCCTCCACTTT
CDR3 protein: CASSLTGAYNSPLHF

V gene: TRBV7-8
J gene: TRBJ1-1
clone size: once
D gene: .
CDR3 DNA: TGTGCCAGCAGCTCCCCCCATGTTGGATTCGTCATATTT
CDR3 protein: CASSSPHVGFVIF

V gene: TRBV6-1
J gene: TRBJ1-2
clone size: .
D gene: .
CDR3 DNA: TGTGCCACCATGGGGCTCTACGGACAGAACTATGGCTACACCTTC
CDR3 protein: CATMGLYGQNYGYTF

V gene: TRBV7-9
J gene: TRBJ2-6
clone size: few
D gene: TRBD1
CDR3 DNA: TGTGCCAGCAGCGCCGGGACAGGGGGCGCGTGGGGGGCCAACGTCCTGACTTTC
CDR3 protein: CASSAGTGGAWGANVLTF

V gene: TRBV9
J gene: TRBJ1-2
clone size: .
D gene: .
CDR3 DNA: TGTGCCAGCAGCGTAGGACGACCGGCCTGGCCCCGGGCTAACTATGGCTACACCTTC
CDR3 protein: CASSVGRPAWPRANYGYTF

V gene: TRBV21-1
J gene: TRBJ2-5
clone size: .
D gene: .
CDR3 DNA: TGTGCCAGCAGCAAAGCTAGCGGGGGGGAAGAGACCCAGTACTTC
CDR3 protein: CASSKASGGEETQYF

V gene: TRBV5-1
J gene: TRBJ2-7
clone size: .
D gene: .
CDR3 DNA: TGCGCCAGCAGCTTGTCAATCTCCTACGAGCAGTACTTC
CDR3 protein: CASSLSISYEQYF

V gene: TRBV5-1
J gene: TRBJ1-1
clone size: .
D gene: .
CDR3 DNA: TGCGCCAGCAGCTCCAAGGGGCGGTTGACTGAAACTTTCTTT
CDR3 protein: CASSSKGRLTETFF

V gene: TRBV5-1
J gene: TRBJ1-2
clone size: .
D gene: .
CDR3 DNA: TGCGCCAGCAGCTTGCAGGGGAACTATGGCTACACCTTC
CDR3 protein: CASSLQGNYGYTF

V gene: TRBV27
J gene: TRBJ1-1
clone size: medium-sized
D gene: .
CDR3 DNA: TGTGCCAGCAGTTATTTTCAGGGGAACACTGAAGCTTTCTTT
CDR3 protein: CASSYFQGNTEAFF

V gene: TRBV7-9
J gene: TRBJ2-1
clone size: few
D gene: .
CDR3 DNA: TGTGCCAGCAGCTTCCTCGGGGTTAATGAGCAGTTCTTC
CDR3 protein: CASSFLGVNEQFF

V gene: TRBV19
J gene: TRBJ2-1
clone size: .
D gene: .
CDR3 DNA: TGTGCCAGTAGAGCAGGGCAGAACTCCTACAATGAGCAGTTCTTC
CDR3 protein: CASRAGQNSYNEQFF

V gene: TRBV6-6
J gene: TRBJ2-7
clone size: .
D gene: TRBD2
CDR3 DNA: TGTGCCAGCAGCGAATACCTAGCGGGGGATCACGAGCAGTACTTC
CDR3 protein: CASSEYLAGDHEQYF

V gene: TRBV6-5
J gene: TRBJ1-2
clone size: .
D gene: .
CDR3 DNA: TGTGCCAGCAGTTACGGCTATGGCTACACCTTC
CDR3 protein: CASSYGYGYTF

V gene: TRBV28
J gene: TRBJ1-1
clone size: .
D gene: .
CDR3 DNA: TGTGCCAGCAGCCGAATCGGTGCTTTCTTT
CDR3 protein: CASSRIGAFF

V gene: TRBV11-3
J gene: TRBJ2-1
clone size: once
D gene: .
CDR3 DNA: TGTGCCAGCAGCTTAGATCGAGGGAGTTACAATGAGCAGTTCTTC
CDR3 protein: CASSLDRGSYNEQFF

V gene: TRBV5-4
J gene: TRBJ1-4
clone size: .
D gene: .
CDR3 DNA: TGTGCCAGCACCAGCTCTGGCACTAATGAAAAACTGTTTTTT
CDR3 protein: CASTSSGTNEKLFF

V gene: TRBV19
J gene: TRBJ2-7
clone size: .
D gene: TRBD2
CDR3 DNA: TGTGCCAGTAGTAACGGGGGGACCTACGAGCAGTACTTC
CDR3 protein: CASSNGGTYEQYF